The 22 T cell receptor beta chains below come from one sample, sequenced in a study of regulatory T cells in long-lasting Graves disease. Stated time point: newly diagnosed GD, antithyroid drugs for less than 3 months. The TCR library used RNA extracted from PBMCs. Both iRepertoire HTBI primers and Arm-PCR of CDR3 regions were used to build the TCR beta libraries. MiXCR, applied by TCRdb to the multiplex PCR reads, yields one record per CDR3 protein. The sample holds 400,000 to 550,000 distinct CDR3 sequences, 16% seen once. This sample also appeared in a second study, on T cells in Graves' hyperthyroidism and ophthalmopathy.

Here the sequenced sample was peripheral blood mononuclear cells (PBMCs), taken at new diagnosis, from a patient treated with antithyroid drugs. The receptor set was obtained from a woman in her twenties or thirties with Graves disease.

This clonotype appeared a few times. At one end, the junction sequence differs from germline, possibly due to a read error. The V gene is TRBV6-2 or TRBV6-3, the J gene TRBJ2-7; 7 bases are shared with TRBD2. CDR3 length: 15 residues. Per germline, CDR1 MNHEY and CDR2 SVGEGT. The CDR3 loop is CASSYLQRGTYEQYF. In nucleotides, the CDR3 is TGTGCCAGCAGCTACTTGCAGCGGGGTACCTACGAGCAGTACTTC.

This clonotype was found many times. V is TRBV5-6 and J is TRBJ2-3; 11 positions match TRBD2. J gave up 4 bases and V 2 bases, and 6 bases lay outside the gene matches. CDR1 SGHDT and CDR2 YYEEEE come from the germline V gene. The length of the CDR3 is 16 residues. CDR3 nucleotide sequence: TGTGCCAGCAGCTTTTTAGCGGGAGGGCCCGCAGATACGCAGTATTTT. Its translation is CASSFLAGGPADTQYF.

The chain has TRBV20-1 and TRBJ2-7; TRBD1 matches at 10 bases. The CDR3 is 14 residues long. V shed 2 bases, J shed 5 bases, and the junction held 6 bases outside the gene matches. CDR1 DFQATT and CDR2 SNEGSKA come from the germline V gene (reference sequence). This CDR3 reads CSARKGTGENEQYF. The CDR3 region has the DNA TGCAGTGCTAGAAAGGGGACAGGGGAAAACGAGCAGTACTTC.

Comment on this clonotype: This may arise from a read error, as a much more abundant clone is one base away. The CDR3 protein is CASSPPKRLSYNEQFF. In nucleotides, the CDR3 is TGTGCCAGCAGCCCACCGAAGCGACTCTCCTACAATGAGCAGTTCTTC. This chain uses TRBV7-8 with TRBJ2-1, with no clear D. Trimming shortened V by 5 bases and J by 0 bases, and 14 bases separated the two germline ends. This CDR3 has 16 residues. Germline CDR1 is SGHVS and CDR2 is FQNEAQ.

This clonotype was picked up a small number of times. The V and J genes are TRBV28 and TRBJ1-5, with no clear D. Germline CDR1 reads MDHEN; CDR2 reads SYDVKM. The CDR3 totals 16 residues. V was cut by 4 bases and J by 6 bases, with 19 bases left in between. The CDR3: CASSSPRGNRGQPQHF. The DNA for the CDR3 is TGTGCCAGCAGTTCACCGAGAGGGAACCGAGGTCAGCCCCAGCATTTT.

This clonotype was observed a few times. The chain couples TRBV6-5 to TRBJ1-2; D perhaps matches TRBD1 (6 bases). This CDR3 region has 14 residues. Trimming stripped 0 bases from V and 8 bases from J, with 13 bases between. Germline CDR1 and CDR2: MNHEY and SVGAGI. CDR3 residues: CASSYSMGAWGYTF. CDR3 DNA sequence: TGTGCCAGCAGTTACTCGATGGGGGCTTGGGGCTACACCTTC.

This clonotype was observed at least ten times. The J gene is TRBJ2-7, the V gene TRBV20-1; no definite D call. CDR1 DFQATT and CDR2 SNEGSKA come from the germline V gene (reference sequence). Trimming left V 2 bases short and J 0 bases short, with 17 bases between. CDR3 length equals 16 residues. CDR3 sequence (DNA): TGCAGTGCTAGATCATTTGTGCCATCCGTCTCCTACGAGCAGTACTTC. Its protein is CSARSFVPSVSYEQYF.

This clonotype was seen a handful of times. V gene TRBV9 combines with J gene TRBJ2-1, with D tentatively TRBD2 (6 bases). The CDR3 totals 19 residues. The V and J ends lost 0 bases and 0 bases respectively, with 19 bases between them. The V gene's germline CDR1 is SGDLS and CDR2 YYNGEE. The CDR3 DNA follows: TGTGCCAGCAGCGTAGATGCGGGGCCCATGCGGAGCTCCTACAATGAGCAGTTCTTC. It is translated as CASSVDAGPMRSSYNEQFF.

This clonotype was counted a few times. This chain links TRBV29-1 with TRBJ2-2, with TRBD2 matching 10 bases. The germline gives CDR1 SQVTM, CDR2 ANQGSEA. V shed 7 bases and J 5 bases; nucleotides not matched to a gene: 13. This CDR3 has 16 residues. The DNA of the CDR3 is TGCAGCGCCGGTGGGAGTAGCGGGAGGCGAACCGGGGAGCTGTTTTTT. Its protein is CSAGGSSGRRTGELFF.

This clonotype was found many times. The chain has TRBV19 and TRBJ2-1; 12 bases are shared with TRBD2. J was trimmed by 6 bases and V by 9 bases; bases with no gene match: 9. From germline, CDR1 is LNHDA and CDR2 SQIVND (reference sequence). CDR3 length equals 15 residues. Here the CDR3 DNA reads TGTGCCAGCGAATTCGGACTAGCGGGGAGCAATGAGCAGTTCTTC. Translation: CASEFGLAGSNEQFF.

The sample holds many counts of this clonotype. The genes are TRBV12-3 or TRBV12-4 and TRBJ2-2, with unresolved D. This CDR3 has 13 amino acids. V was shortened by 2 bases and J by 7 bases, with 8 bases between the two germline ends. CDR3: CASSLFVDGELFF. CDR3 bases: TGTGCCAGCAGTTTATTTGTGGACGGGGAGCTGTTTTTT.

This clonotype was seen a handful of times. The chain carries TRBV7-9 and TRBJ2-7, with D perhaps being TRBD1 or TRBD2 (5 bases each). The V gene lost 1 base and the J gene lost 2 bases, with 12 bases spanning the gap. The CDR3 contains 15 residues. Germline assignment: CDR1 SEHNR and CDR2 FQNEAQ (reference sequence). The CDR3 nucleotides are TGTGCCAGCAGCTTAGGTTCGGGGACCCCCTACGAGCAGTACTTC. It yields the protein CASSLGSGTPYEQYF.

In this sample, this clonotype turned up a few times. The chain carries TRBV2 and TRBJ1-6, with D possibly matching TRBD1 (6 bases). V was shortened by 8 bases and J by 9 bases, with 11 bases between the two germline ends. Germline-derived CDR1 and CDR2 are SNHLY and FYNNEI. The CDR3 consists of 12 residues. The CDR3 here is CASGQGFSPLHF. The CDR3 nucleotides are TGTGCCAGCGGTCAGGGGTTTTCACCCCTCCACTTT.

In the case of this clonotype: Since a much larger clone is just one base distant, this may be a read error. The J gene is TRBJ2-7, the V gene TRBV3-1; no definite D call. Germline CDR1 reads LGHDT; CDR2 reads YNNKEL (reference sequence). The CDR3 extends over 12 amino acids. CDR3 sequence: CASSQTFYGQYF. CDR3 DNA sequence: TGTGCCAGCAGCCAAACATTCTACGGGCAGTACTTC.

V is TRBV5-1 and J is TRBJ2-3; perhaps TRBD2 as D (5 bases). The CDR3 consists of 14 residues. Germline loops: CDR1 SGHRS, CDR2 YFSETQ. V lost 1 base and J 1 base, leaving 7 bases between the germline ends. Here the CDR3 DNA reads TGCGCCAGCAGCTTGAGGACTCGCACAGATACGCAGTATTTT. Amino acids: CASSLRTRTDTQYF.

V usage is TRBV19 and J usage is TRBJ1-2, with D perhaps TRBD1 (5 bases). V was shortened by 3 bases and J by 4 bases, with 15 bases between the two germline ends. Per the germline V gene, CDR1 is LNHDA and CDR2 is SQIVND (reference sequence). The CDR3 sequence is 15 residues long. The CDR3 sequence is CASSITDSLSYGYTF. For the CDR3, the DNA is TGTGCCAGTAGTATCACAGACAGTTTATCCTATGGCTACACCTTC.

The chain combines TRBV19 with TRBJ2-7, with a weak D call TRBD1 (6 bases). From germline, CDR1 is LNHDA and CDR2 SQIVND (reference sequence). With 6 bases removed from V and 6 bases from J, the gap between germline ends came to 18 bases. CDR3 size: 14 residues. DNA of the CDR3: TGTGCCAGTAGCATCGTACAGGGTGCCGTCGAGCAGTACTTC. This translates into CASSIVQGAVEQYF.

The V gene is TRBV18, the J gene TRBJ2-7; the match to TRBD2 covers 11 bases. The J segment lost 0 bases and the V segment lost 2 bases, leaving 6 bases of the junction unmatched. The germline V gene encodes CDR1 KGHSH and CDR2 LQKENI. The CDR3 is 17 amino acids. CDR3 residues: CASSPGVAGGNSYEQYF. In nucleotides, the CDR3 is TGTGCCAGCTCACCAGGGGTAGCGGGAGGGAACTCCTACGAGCAGTACTTC.

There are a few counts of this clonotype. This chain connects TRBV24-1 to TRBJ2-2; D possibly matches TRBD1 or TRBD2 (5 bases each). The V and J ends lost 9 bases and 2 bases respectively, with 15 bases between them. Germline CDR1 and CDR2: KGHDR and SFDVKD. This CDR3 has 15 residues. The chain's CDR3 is CATEIRDGNTGELFF. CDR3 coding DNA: TGTGCCACCGAAATCCGGGACGGCAACACCGGGGAGCTGTTTTTT.

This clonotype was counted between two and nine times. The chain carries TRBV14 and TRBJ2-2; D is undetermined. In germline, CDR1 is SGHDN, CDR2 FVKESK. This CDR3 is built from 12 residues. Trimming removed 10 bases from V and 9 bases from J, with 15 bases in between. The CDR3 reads CAIQDLLRELFF. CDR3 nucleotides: TGTGCCATTCAGGACCTGCTCCGGGAGCTGTTTTTT. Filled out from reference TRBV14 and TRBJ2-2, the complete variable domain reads EAGVTQFPSHSVIEKGQTVTLRCDPISGHDNLYWYRRVMGKEIKFLLHFVKESKQDESGMPNNRFLAERTGGTYSTLKVQPAELEDSGVYFCAIQDLLRELFFGEGSRLTVL.

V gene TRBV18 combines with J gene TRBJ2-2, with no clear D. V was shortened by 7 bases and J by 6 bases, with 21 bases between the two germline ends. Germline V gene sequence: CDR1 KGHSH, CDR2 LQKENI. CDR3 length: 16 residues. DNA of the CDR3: TGTGCCAGCTGGCTTACCCAAACCGGCTCGCCCGGGGAGCTGTTTTTT. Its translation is CASWLTQTGSPGELFF.

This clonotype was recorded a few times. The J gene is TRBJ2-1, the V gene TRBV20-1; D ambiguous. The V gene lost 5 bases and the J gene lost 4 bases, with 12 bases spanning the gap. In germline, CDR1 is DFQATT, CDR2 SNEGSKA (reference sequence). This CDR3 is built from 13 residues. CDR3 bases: TGCAGTGCTCTTTCAGCAGTTTACAATGAGCAGTTCTTC. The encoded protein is CSALSAVYNEQFF.